A selection of T cell receptor beta chains follows, all from one sample in a study of blood T cell repertoires in COVID-19. Repertoires were generated with immunoSEQ multiplex PCR, while TCRdb's copy carries only in-frame clones and drops some. This sample carries approximately 310,000 clones, roughly 91% of them seen once, and the ten largest clones take 1%. The sample consisted of peripheral blood. Receptor source: a man in his fifties or sixties with active or convalescent COVID-19. CDR3s include the opening cysteine and the closing phenylalanine or tryptophan. D genes are given only for firm matches. Clone size is shown for a subset of rows, as once, few, many or a class of expanded clone.

D gene	clone size	V gene	J gene	CDR3 DNA	CDR3 protein
NA	NA	TRBV7-8	TRBJ2-5	TGTGCCAGCAGCGTGGAACTAGAGATAGGGACCCAGTACTTC	CASSVELEIGTQYF
NA	NA	TRBV2	TRBJ1-3	TGTGCCAGCAGTGAAAACAGGCGAGGAAACACCATATATTTT	CASSENRRGNTIYF
TRBD1	NA	TRBV7-2	TRBJ2-3	TGTGCCAGCAGCTTATCTTCCGGGACAGGCAATATTCGAGATTTT	CASSLSSGTGNIRDF
NA	NA	TRBV12-3/TRBV12-4	TRBJ2-5	TGTGCCAGCAGTGGGGGCTCGGAGACCCAGTACTTC	CASSGGSETQYF
NA	NA	TRBV28	TRBJ1-3	TGTGCCAGCAGCTCCAACGGGGGAGGAAACACCATATATTTT	CASSSNGGGNTIYF
NA	NA	TRBV18	TRBJ1-2	TGTGCCAGCTCACCCACCTCGGACTGGCTAGGGGGCTACACCTTC	CASSPTSDWLGGYTF
NA	once	TRBV28	TRBJ1-5	TGTGCCAGCAGTTTATCTGACTATAGCAATCAGCCCCAGCATTTT	CASSLSDYSNQPQHF
TRBD2	few	TRBV18	TRBJ2-5	TGTGCCAGCTCACCCCGGACTAGCGGGGGTTCGCAAGAGACCCAGTACTTC	CASSPRTSGGSQETQYF
TRBD1	NA	TRBV14	TRBJ2-7	TGTGCCAGCAGCCGGATCGGGACAGGAGGGTACGAGCAGTACTTC	CASSRIGTGGYEQYF
TRBD1	NA	TRBV2	TRBJ1-3	TGTGCCAGCAGTCCGCAGGGGGCGCCTGGAAACACCATATATTTT	CASSPQGAPGNTIYF
TRBD2	once	TRBV6-5	TRBJ2-2	TGTGCCAGCTTAAGCGGGAGGGCGTCGGGCGGGGAGCTGTTTTTT	CASLSGRASGGELFF
NA	NA	TRBV7-2	TRBJ2-3	TGTGCCAGCAGCACCTTTTCGGCAGATACGCAGTATTTT	CASSTFSADTQYF
NA	NA	TRBV7-2	TRBJ2-1	TGTGCCAGCAGCCCTAGCGCATTGCGGGGGCACTACAATGAGCAGTTCTTC	CASSPSALRGHYNEQFF
NA	once	TRBV27	TRBJ2-1	TGTGCCAGCAGTTTACAGGGGTATAATTCCTACAATGAGCAGTTCTTC	CASSLQGYNSYNEQFF
TRBD2	NA	TRBV9	TRBJ2-3	TGTGCCAGCAGCAAGGGAACTAGCGGGTTCACAGATACGCAGTATTTT	CASSKGTSGFTDTQYF
TRBD1	NA	TRBV2	TRBJ1-4	TGTGCCAGCAGTGGGACAGGGGTTTTAACGGCGTCAACTAATGAAAAACTGTTTTTT	CASSGTGVLTASTNEKLFF
NA	NA	TRBV7-2	TRBJ1-5	TGTGCCAGCAGCCCCTCCCGGGGGCCCCAGCATTTT	CASSPSRGPQHF
NA	few	TRBV6-4	TRBJ1-1	TGTGCCAGCAGAGAACACAGGGACGCTGAAGCTTTCTTT	CASREHRDAEAFF
NA	NA	TRBV28	TRBJ2-7	TGTGCCAGCAGTGGGGCCGTTTACGAGCAGTACTTC	CASSGAVYEQYF
NA	NA	TRBV3-1/TRBV3-2	TRBJ1-1	TGTGCCAGCAGCCGACAGCTCAACACTGAAGCTTTCTTT	CASSRQLNTEAFF
NA	NA	TRBV21-1	TRBJ1-2	TGTGCCAGCAGCAATGGAGGAGGCTACACCTTC	CASSNGGGYTF
NA	few	TRBV30	TRBJ1-6	TGTGCCTGGAGTGTATCGGGCAGGGTTAGGGATTCACCCCTCCACTTT	CAWSVSGRVRDSPLHF
NA	NA	TRBV27	TRBJ1-1	TGTGCCAGCAGTCCCATCGGGGGAAGGACTGAAGCTTTCTTT	CASSPIGGRTEAFF
NA	NA	TRBV5-1	TRBJ2-5	TGCGCCAGCAGTCAACGGGAAGAGACCCAGTACTTC	CASSQREETQYF
NA	NA	TRBV30	TRBJ1-5	TGTGCCTGGAGTATGATGGACTCATCGGGGGGGCCCCAGCATTTT	CAWSMMDSSGGPQHF
NA	NA	TRBV7-2	TRBJ2-7	TGTGCCAGCAGCTTAGCGGCAGGGGGAGGCTACGAGCAGTACTTC	CASSLAAGGGYEQYF
NA	NA	TRBV28	TRBJ1-2	TGTGCCAGCAGTTCAATGGGTCGAGGCGGCGGCTACACCTTC	CASSSMGRGGGYTF
NA	NA	TRBV5-5	TRBJ1-4	TGTGCCAGCAGCCCGCACGCCGGGAAAACTAATGAAAAACTGTTTTTT	CASSPHAGKTNEKLFF
NA	NA	TRBV27	TRBJ2-7	TGTGCCAGCAGTTCCCAGGGGGGAGGAGTTGAAGAGCAGTACTTC	CASSSQGGGVEEQYF
NA	NA	TRBV7-9	TRBJ1-2	TGTGCCAGCAGCCAGCGGACAGCGGGGTCTTATGGCTACACCTTC	CASSQRTAGSYGYTF
TRBD1	NA	TRBV6-2/TRBV6-3	TRBJ2-2	TGTGCCAGCAGTTACGACAGGGGTACCGGGGAGCTGTTTTTT	CASSYDRGTGELFF
TRBD1	once	TRBV9	TRBJ1-6	TGTGCCAGCAGCCGTAAAGGACAGGGGAATTCACCCCTCCACTTT	CASSRKGQGNSPLHF
TRBD1	NA	TRBV3-1/TRBV3-2	TRBJ2-2	TGTGCCAGCAGCCCCCAGACAGGGGTGAGCACCGGGGAGCTGTTTTTT	CASSPQTGVSTGELFF
TRBD1	NA	TRBV5-8	TRBJ2-3	TGTGCCAGCAGTCGGGACAGCTCCACAGATACGCAGTATTTT	CASSRDSSTDTQYF
NA	NA	TRBV28	TRBJ1-1	TGTGCCAGCAGTTTACCGGGGACAATGAACACTGAAGCTTTCTTT	CASSLPGTMNTEAFF
TRBD2	NA	TRBV5-4	TRBJ2-1	TGTGCCAGCAGCTGGGGGGCGGGAGGGCAGAATGAGCAGTTCTTC	CASSWGAGGQNEQFF